This entry features one TCR beta chain sequence. Antigen: not known. These data come from a study of T cell repertoires in ileal Crohn's disease. Study-wide results and limits: All patients with clonality above 26.8% had endoscopic recurrence. Compared with CD4 T cells, sorted CD8 cells carried more expanded clones. Compared with non-smokers, active smokers at surgery showed more clonal expansions.

Profiling relied on immunoSEQ multiplex PCR, and the TCRdb table lists in-frame clones only, not all of them. Of about 12,000 clones listed, roughly four fifths are singletons. Sample time point: neoterminal ileum biopsy at postoperative endoscopy, about 6 months after surgery. This CDR3 region has 15 residues. Per the germline V gene, CDR1 is MNHEY and CDR2 is SMNVEV (reference sequence). V lost 6 bases, J lost 1 base, and 15 bases lay in between. Sequencing was done on a sample of ileal tissue. V and J are TRBV27 and TRBJ1-1, with D possibly being TRBD1 (6 bases). The TCR comes from an adult with Crohn's disease. The CDR3 loop reads CASSTRGAPNTEAFF. The CDR3 DNA follows: TGTGCCAGCAGCACCCGGGGGGCACCGAACACTGAAGCTTTCTTT.